The T cell receptor beta chain described here comes from a study of T cells in Graves' hyperthyroidism and ophthalmopathy. The CDR3 totals 12 residues. The ends were cut back, 6 bases at V and 8 bases at J, with 8 bases in the middle. CDR1 and CDR2 from the germline V gene are MDHEN and SYDVKM. Diagnosis relied on clinical symptoms, serum thyroxine and TRAb, thyroid ultrasound and orbital computed tomography. This clonotype was detected many times. RNA transcripts provided the source from which TCR beta CDR3 regions were amplified. First-round RT-PCR of the TCR CDR3 relied on the HTBI primer set. MiXCR was run by TCRdb on the multiplex PCR reads, yielding one entry per CDR3 protein. Among more than 300,000 distinct CDR3 sequences listed, about a sixth were seen once.

Source material: blood. The V gene is TRBV28, the J gene TRBJ1-6; D not certain. This receptor was taken from a woman aged 25 to 39 with Graves' hyperthyroidism that later progressed to Graves' ophthalmopathy. CDR3: CASSQRDSPLHF. For the CDR3, the DNA is TGTGCCAGCAGCCAAAGAGATTCACCCCTCCACTTT.